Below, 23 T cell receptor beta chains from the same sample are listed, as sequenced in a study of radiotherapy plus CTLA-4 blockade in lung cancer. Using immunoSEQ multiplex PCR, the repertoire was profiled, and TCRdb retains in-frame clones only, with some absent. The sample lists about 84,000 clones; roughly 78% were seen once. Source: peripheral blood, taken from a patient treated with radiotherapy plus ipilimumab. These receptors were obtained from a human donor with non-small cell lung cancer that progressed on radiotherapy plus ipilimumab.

The CDR3 coding sequence is TGTGCCAGCAGCTTGCACACAGGGGGCCCTTCTGGGGCCAACGTCCTGACTTTC. Protein: CASSLHTGGPSGANVLTF. The J gene is TRBJ2-6, the V gene TRBV5-4, with TRBD1 identical over 9 bases. Germline values: CDR1 SGHNT, CDR2 YYREEE (reference sequence). V was pared by 1 base and J by 1 base, with 6 bases of the junction left unmatched. This CDR3 is built from 18 residues.

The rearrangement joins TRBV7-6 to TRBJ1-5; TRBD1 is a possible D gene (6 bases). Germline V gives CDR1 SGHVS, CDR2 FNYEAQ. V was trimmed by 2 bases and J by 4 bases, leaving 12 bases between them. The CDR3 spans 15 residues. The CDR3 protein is CASSLQQGTNQPQHF. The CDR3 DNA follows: TGTGCCAGCAGCTTACAACAGGGAACTAATCAGCCCCAGCATTTT. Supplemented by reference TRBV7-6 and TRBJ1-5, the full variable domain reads GAGVSQSPRYKVTKRGQDVALRCDPISGHVSLYWYRQALGQGPEFLTYFNYEAQQDKSGLPNDRFSAERPEGSISTLTIQRTEQRDSAMYRCASSLQQGTNQPQHFGDGTRLSIL.

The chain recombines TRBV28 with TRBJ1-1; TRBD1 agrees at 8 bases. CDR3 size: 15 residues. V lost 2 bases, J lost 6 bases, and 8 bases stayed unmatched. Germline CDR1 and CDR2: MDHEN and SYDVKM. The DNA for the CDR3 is TGTGCCAGCAGTTTAGGACAGGGAAAATGGCCTGAAGCTTTCTTT. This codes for CASSLGQGKWPEAFF.

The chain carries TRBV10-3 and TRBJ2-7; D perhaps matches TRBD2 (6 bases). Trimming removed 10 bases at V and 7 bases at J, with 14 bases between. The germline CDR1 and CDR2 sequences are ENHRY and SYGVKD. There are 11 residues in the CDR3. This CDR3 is CATRQAGEQYF. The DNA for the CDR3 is TGTGCCACGAGGCAGGCGGGAGAGCAGTACTTC.

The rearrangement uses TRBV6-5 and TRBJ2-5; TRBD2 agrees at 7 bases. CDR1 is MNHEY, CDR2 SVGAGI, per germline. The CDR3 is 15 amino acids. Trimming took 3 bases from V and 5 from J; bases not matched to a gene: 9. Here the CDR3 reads CASSYSSGRGETQYF. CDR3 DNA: TGTGCCAGCAGTTATTCTAGCGGACGGGGGGAGACCCAGTACTTC.

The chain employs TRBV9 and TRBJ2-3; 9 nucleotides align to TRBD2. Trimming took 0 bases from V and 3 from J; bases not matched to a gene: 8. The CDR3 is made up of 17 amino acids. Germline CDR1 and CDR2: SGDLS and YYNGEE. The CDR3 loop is CASSVEDSGGITDTQYF. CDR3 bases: TGTGCCAGCAGCGTAGAAGATAGCGGGGGAATTACAGATACGCAGTATTTT.

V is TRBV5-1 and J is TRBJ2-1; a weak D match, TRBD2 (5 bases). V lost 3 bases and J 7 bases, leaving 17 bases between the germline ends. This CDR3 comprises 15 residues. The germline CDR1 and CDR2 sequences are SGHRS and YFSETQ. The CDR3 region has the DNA TGCGCCAGCAGCTACACCGGGGTCGAGAGGAATGAGCAGTTCTTC. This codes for CASSYTGVERNEQFF.

The CDR3 DNA reads as TGTGCCAGCAGTGCTCCGTCACAGGGGCACTATGGCTACACCTTC. Protein sequence: CASSAPSQGHYGYTF. The chain employs TRBV6-5 and TRBJ1-2; 7 bases line up with TRBD1. Trimming removed 5 bases from V and 3 bases from J; junction bases left unmatched: 9. This CDR3 comprises 15 residues. Germline V gene lookup returns CDR1 MNHEY and CDR2 SVGAGI.

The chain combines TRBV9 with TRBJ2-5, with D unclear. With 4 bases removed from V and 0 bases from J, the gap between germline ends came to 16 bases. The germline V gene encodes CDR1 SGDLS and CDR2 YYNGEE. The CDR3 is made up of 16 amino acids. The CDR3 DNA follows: TGTGCCAGCAGCCCCAACGCAGGCCACGACCAAGAGACCCAGTACTTC. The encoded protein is CASSPNAGHDQETQYF.

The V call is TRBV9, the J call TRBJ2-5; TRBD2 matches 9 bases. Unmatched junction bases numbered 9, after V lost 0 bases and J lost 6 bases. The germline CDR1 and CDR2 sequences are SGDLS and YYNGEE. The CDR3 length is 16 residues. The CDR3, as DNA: TGTGCCAGCAGCGTAGGGCTCCAGCGGGGGGCCCAGACCCAGTACTTC. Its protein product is CASSVGLQRGAQTQYF.

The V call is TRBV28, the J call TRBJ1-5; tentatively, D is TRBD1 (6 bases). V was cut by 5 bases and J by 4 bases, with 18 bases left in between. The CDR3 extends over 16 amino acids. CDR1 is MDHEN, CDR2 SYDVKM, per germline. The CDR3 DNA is TGTGCCAGCAGTCCAGAGGGGGGGCCGAAGAATCAGCCCCAGCATTTT. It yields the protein CASSPEGGPKNQPQHF.

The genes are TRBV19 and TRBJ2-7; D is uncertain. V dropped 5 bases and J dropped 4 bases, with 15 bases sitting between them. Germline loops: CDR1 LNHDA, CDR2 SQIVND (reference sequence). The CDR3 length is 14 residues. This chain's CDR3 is CASSSQPSKYEQYF. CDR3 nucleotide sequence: TGTGCCAGTAGTTCTCAGCCGTCTAAGTACGAGCAGTACTTC.

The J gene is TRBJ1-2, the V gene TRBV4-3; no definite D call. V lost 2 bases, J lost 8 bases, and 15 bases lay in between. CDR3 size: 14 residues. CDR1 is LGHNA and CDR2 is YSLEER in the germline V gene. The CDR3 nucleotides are TGCGCCAGCAGCCAAATATCGGGTTCCGCCGGCTACACCTTC. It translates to CASSQISGSAGYTF.

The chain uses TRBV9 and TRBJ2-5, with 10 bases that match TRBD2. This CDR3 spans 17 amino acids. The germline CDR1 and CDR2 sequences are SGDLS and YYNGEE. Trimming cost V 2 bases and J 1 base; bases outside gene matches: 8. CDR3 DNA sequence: TGTGCCAGCAGCGTCGCCCTTAGCGGGGGGACCCAAGAGACCCAGTACTTC. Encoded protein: CASSVALSGGTQETQYF. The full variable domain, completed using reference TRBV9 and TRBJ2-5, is DSGVTQTPKHLITATGQRVTLRCSPRSGDLSVYWYQQSLDQGLQFLIQYYNGEERAKGNILERFSAQQFPDLHSELNLSSLELGDSALYFCASSVALSGGTQETQYFGPGTRLLVL.

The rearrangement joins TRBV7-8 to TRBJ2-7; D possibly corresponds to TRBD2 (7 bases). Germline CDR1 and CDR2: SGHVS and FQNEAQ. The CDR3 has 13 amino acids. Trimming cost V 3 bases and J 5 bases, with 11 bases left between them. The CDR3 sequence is CASSFAGAHEQYF. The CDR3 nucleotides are TGTGCCAGCAGCTTCGCGGGGGCCCACGAGCAGTACTTC. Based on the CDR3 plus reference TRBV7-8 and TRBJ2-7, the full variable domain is GAGVSQSPRYKVAKRGQDVALRCDPISGHVSLFWYQQALGQGPEFLTYFQNEAQLDKSGLPSDRFFAERPEGSVSTLKIQRTQQEDSAVYLCASSFAGAHEQYFGPGTRLTVT.

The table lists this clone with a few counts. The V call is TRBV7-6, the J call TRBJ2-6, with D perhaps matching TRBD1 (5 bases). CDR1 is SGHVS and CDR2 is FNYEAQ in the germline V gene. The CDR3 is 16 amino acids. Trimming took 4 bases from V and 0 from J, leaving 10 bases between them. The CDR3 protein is CASSWTDSSGANVLTF. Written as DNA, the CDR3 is TGTGCCAGCAGCTGGACCGACAGCTCTGGGGCCAACGTCCTGACTTTC.

In DNA, the CDR3 is TGTGCCAGTCGGGCGGGAGATGAGCAGTTCTTC. It is translated as CASRAGDEQFF. V and J are TRBV6-6 and TRBJ2-1, with 7 bases identical to TRBD2. V was clipped by 9 bases and J by 8 bases; unmatched bases: 4. The CDR3 sequence is 11 residues long. Germline V gives CDR1 MNHNY, CDR2 SVGAGI (reference sequence).

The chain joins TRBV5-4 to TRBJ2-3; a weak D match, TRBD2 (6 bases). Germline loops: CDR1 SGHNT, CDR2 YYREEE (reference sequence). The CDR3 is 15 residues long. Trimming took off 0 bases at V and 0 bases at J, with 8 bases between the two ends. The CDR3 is CASSLGGVSTDTQYF. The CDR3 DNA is TGTGCCAGCAGCTTGGGGGGGGTTAGCACAGATACGCAGTATTTT. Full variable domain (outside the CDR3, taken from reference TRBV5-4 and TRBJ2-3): ETGVTQSPTHLIKTRGQQVTLRCSSQSGHNTVSWYQQALGQGPQFIFQYYREEENGRGNFPPRFSGLQFPNYSSELNVNALELDDSALYLCASSLGGVSTDTQYFGPGTRLTVL.

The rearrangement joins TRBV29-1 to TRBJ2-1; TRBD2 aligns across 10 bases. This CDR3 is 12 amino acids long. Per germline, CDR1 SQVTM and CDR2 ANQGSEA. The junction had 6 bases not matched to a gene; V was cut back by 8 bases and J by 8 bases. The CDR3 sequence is CSIKRGGDEQFF. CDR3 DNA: TGCAGCATAAAGCGGGGGGGCGATGAGCAGTTCTTC.

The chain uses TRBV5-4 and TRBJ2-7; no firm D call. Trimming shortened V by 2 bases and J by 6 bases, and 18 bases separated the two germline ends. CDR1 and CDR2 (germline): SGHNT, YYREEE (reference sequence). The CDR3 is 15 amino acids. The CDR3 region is CASSLKGLTSSEQYF. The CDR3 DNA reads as TGTGCCAGCAGCTTAAAGGGCCTAACTTCGTCCGAGCAGTACTTC. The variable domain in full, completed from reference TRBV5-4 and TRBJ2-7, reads ETGVTQSPTHLIKTRGQQVTLRCSSQSGHNTVSWYQQALGQGPQFIFQYYREEENGRGNFPPRFSGLQFPNYSSELNVNALELDDSALYLCASSLKGLTSSEQYFGPGTRLTVT.

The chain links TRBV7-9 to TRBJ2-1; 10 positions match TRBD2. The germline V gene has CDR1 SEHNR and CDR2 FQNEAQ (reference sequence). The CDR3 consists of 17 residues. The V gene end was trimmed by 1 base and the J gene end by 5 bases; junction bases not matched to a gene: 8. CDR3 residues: CASSLGTLLAGHNEQFF. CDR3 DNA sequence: TGTGCCAGCAGCTTAGGCACGCTACTAGCGGGACACAATGAGCAGTTCTTC.

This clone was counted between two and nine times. CDR3 sequence reads: CASSLNQNTEAFF. In DNA, the CDR3 is TGCGCCAGCAGCTTGAATCAGAACACTGAAGCTTTCTTT. The chain combines TRBV5-1 with TRBJ1-1; no clear D. The length of the CDR3 is 13 residues. The V and J ends lost 1 base and 1 base respectively, with 5 bases between them. Germline V gives CDR1 SGHRS, CDR2 YFSETQ.

CDR3 bases: TGTGCCAGCAGTACTGAGGGACTAGCGGGGGGTACTACGCAGTATTTT. Residues: CASSTEGLAGGTTQYF. The chain recombines TRBV7-3 with TRBJ2-3; 15 bases match TRBD2. The CDR3 covers 16 residues. Per the germline V gene, CDR1 is SGHTA and CDR2 is FQGTGA. The ends lost 6 bases at V and 8 bases at J; junction bases unmatched: 9.